Shown below are 10 T cell receptor beta chains from a single sample sequenced in a study of cytomegalovirus exposure and HLA in healthy donors. With 60 Vbeta and 13 Jbeta primers, the PCR was carried out. The protocol was immunoSEQ multiplex PCR, while the TCRdb copy is restricted to in-frame clones and leaves out a portion. Among roughly 140,000 clones listed, around 76% were seen once. Sequences were obtained from PBMCs. All receptors derive from a man younger than 35 in good health and CMV-seronegative.

This rearrangement joins TRBV18 to TRBJ1-1, with TRBD1 as a possible D gene (5 bases). Germline-derived CDR1 and CDR2 are KGHSH and LQKENI. V gave up 2 bases and J gave up 5 bases, with 15 bases separating them. CDR3 length: 15 residues. CDR3 coding DNA: TGTGCCAGCTCACCATCCCCCAGGGTAGATACTGAAGCTTTCTTT. Encoded protein: CASSPSPRVDTEAFF.

The J gene is TRBJ2-7, the V gene TRBV10-2; D not certain. CDR1 is WSHSY, CDR2 SAAADI, per germline. CDR3 length: 15 residues. Trimming took 2 bases from V and 1 from J, leaving 12 bases between them. CDR3 region: CASSEGLSNSYEQYF. CDR3 sequence (DNA): TGCGCCAGCAGTGAGGGGCTTTCAAATTCCTACGAGCAGTACTTC.

The V and J genes are TRBV27 and TRBJ1-2; 8 bases agree with TRBD1. After removal of 8 bases from V and 4 bases from J, the junction contained 6 bases not matched to a gene. The CDR3 is 13 amino acids. Germline lookup yields CDR1 MNHEY and CDR2 SMNVEV (reference sequence). The DNA of the CDR3 is TGTGCCAGCGGGGACAGGCACGTCTATGGCTACACCTTC. Its protein is CASGDRHVYGYTF.

CDR3 in amino acids: CASKSESRLREKLFF. The CDR3 bases are TGTGCCAGTAAATCAGAGAGCAGGTTACGGGAAAAACTGTTTTTT. The chain carries TRBV28 and TRBJ1-4; the D is unclear. CDR3 size: 15 residues. In germline, CDR1 is MDHEN, CDR2 SYDVKM. V was clipped by 9 bases and J by 8 bases, with 22 bases between them.

The chain uses TRBV28 and TRBJ2-1; 9 positions agree with TRBD1. The CDR3 contains 16 residues. CDR1 and CDR2 (germline): MDHEN, SYDVKM. J lost 0 bases, V lost 5 bases, and 5 bases had no gene match. CDR3 protein: CASSPGTGNSYNEQFF. DNA for the CDR3: TGTGCCAGCAGTCCCGGGACAGGGAACTCCTACAATGAGCAGTTCTTC.

CDR3 bases: TGTGCCAGCAGTTCACTTGGACAGGGGGCATCCATTCAGTACTTC. It encodes CASSSLGQGASIQYF. The chain has TRBV27 and TRBJ2-4; the match to TRBD1 covers 11 bases. There are 15 residues in the CDR3. J was trimmed by 9 bases and V by 4 bases; bases with no gene match: 8. The V gene's germline CDR1 is MNHEY and CDR2 SMNVEV (reference sequence).

The rearrangement uses TRBV19 and TRBJ2-7, with 8 bases fitting TRBD1. The CDR3 length is 13 residues. The V gene end was trimmed by 4 bases and the J gene end by 3 bases; junction bases not matched to a gene: 2. Germline assignment: CDR1 LNHDA and CDR2 SQIVND (reference sequence). In DNA form, the CDR3 reads TGTGCCAGTAGTACTGACAGGGGCTACGAGCAGTACTTC. Translated: CASSTDRGYEQYF.

The gene calls are TRBV11-2 and TRBJ2-3; 9 nucleotides agree with TRBD2. Germline V gives CDR1 SGHAT, CDR2 FQNNGV. The CDR3 runs 16 residues. Germline trimming cut 8 bases from V and 2 bases from J; bases unmatched to any gene: 11. DNA for the CDR3: TGTGCCAGCCGACGGGCAGCGGGGGGTTTCACAGATACGCAGTATTTT. The encoded protein is CASRRAAGGFTDTQYF. The whole variable domain, remainder taken from reference TRBV11-2 and TRBJ2-3, is EAGVAQSPRYKIIEKRQSVAFWCNPISGHATLYWYQQILGQGPKLLIQFQNNGVVDDSQLPKDRFSAERLKGVDSTLKIQPAKLEDSAVYLCASRRAAGGFTDTQYFGPGTRLTVL.

As for this clone: This same CDR3 is encoded by further DNA sequences in the sample. This chain links TRBV7-2 with TRBJ1-1, with TRBD1 identical over 10 bases. With 5 bases clipped from V and 5 bases from J, the junction kept 2 bases outside the gene matches. The CDR3 is 13 residues long. CDR1 and CDR2 (germline): SGHTA, FQGNSA. The CDR3 nucleotides read TGTGCCAGCAGCCGGACAGGGGGAACTGAAGCTTTCTTT. This gives the protein CASSRTGGTEAFF.

The J gene is TRBJ2-1, the V gene TRBV5-4; D uncertain. This CDR3 has 11 residues. Germline V lookup: CDR1 SGHNT, CDR2 YYREEE (reference sequence). V was shortened by 4 bases and J by 10 bases, with 9 bases between the two germline ends. CDR3 amino acids: CASSTEEEQFF. The DNA for the CDR3 is TGTGCCAGCAGCACCGAGGAGGAGCAGTTCTTC.